The next 15 T cell receptor beta chains were all read from a single sample in a study of identical twins. TCRdb itself ran the 5' RACE reads through MiXCR, one entry per CDR3 protein. The sample shows roughly 720,000 distinct CDR3 sequences, roughly 18% of them seen only once. The same data also contributed to another study, on T cells expressing NK-cell markers.

The specimen sequenced was PBMCs. These receptors all stem from a young woman in good health.

The chain carries TRBV19 and TRBJ1-1; 12 positions match TRBD1. The J segment lost 1 base and the V segment lost 5 bases, leaving 8 bases of the junction unmatched. The CDR3 covers 17 residues. Germline-derived CDR1 and CDR2 are LNHDA and SQIVND (reference sequence). This CDR3 reads CASSPRDRGHENTEAFF. Here the CDR3 DNA reads TGTGCCAGTAGTCCACGGGACAGGGGGCACGAGAACACTGAAGCTTTCTTT. The whole variable domain, remainder taken from reference TRBV19 and TRBJ1-1, is DGGITQSPKYLFRKEGQNVTLSCEQNLNHDAMYWYRQDPGQGLRLIYYSQIVNDFQKGDIAEGYSVSREKKESFPLTVTSAQKNPTAFYLCASSPRDRGHENTEAFFGQGTRLTVV.

This clonotype has only a few counts. The chain has TRBV20-1 and TRBJ2-3; 8 nucleotides match TRBD2. J gave up 3 bases and V 6 bases, and 17 bases lay outside the gene matches. Germline V gene lookup returns CDR1 DFQATT and CDR2 SNEGSKA (reference sequence). The CDR3 is 17 residues long. This CDR3 reads CSAALVATGGRTDTQYF. In DNA, the CDR3 is TGCAGTGCCGCCCTTGTCGCGACGGGGGGGCGGACAGATACGCAGTATTTT.

This clonotype occurred a few times. The chain carries TRBV29-1 and TRBJ2-3; 13 bases fit TRBD2. The CDR3 runs to 16 residues. V trimming: 6 bases; J trimming: 6 bases; junction bases outside the gene matches: 12. Germline assignment: CDR1 SQVTM and CDR2 ANQGSEA. The DNA of the CDR3 is TGCAGCGTGGAGAAACTAGCGGGAGGGCGTATGGATACGCAGTATTTT. Protein: CSVEKLAGGRMDTQYF.

This clonotype has just a few counts. This chain connects TRBV3-1 to TRBJ2-7; no reliable D call. The V end was cut by 0 bases, the J end by 4 bases, with 16 bases between. CDR3 length: 16 amino acids. Germline V gene sequence: CDR1 LGHDT, CDR2 YNNKEL (reference sequence). The CDR3 region is CASSQDRLAVGYEQYF. The CDR3 nucleotides are TGTGCCAGCAGCCAAGATAGGCTGGCGGTCGGGTACGAGCAGTACTTC.

This clonotype has more than one count but fewer than ten. The chain has TRBV7-2 and TRBJ2-3; TRBD2 matches at 8 bases. The CDR3 is made up of 15 amino acids. The V segment lost 1 base and the J segment 8 bases; nucleotides outside the gene matches: 8. The germline gives CDR1 SGHTA, CDR2 FQGNSA. CDR3 loop: CASSLVPSGSLTQYF. DNA of the CDR3: TGTGCCAGCAGCTTAGTACCAAGCGGGAGTCTTACGCAGTATTTT.

This clonotype was detected only a few times. V is TRBV15 and J is TRBJ2-7; 8 nucleotides line up with TRBD1. This CDR3 spans 13 amino acids. Germline CDR1 is LNHNV and CDR2 is YYDKDF (reference sequence). The V gene end was trimmed by 4 bases and the J gene end by 7 bases; junction bases not matched to a gene: 6. DNA for the CDR3: TGTGCCACCAGCAATCAGGGGGCAAGGGAGCAGTACTTC. It codes for CATSNQGAREQYF.

This rearrangement joins TRBV9 to TRBJ2-3; 10 bases line up with TRBD2. Losses at the gene ends were 3 bases for V and 7 bases for J; bases not matched to a gene: 5. Germline CDR1 reads SGDLS; CDR2 reads YYNGEE. CDR3 length equals 14 residues. The CDR3 loop reads CASSGAGGRNTQYF. The CDR3, as DNA: TGTGCCAGCAGCGGAGCGGGGGGGCGGAATACGCAGTATTTT.

The chain couples TRBV7-2 to TRBJ2-3; no clear D. Trimming took 4 bases from V and 3 from J, leaving 5 bases between them. Germline CDR1 reads SGHTA; CDR2 reads FQGNSA. The CDR3 has 12 residues. CDR3 amino acids: CASSSWTDTQYF. In nucleotides, the CDR3 is TGTGCCAGCAGCTCCTGGACAGATACGCAGTATTTT. The whole variable domain, filled in from reference TRBV7-2 and TRBJ2-3, reads GAGVSQSPSNKVTEKGKDVELRCDPISGHTALYWYRQSLGQGLEFLIYFQGNSAPDKSGLPSDRFSAERTGGSVSTLTIQRTQQEDSAVYLCASSSWTDTQYFGPGTRLTVL.

This clonotype was counted only a few times. This chain links TRBV20-1 with TRBJ2-7, with no clear D. Germline V CDR1 and CDR2: DFQATT, SNEGSKA (reference sequence). Trimming took off 2 bases at V and 2 bases at J, with 10 bases between the two ends. This CDR3 contains 13 residues. CDR3 sequence: CSARTPLAYEQYF. CDR3 DNA sequence: TGCAGTGCTAGAACGCCTCTTGCCTACGAGCAGTACTTC.

This clonotype was recorded a few times. The J gene is TRBJ2-7, the V gene TRBV10-3, with 9 bases identical to TRBD2. The J segment lost 4 bases and the V segment lost 7 bases, leaving 11 bases of the junction unmatched. Germline values: CDR1 ENHRY, CDR2 SYGVKD. The CDR3 sequence is 15 residues long. The CDR3 reads CAIKSSGGSSYEQYF. DNA for the CDR3: TGTGCCATCAAAAGTAGCGGGGGATCTTCGTACGAGCAGTACTTC.

The chain is built from TRBV25-1 and TRBJ2-7; 10 bases fit TRBD1. From germline, CDR1 is MGHDK and CDR2 SYGVNS. The CDR3 loop spans 13 amino acids. The V gene end was trimmed by 3 bases and the J gene end by 6 bases; junction bases not matched to a gene: 2. CDR3 protein: CASSDWDRGEQYF. The CDR3 DNA reads as TGTGCCAGCAGTGACTGGGACAGGGGCGAGCAGTACTTC.

The chain recombines TRBV6-1 with TRBJ1-4; TRBD1 is a possible D gene (5 bases). Trimming shortened V by 6 bases and J by 4 bases, and 12 bases separated the two germline ends. This CDR3 region has 14 residues. CDR1 and CDR2 from the germline V gene are MNHNS and SASEGT. The DNA of the CDR3 is TGTGCCAGCAGCCGGGGACGGTTTAATGAAAAACTGTTTTTT. Its protein product is CASSRGRFNEKLFF.

This clonotype showed up just a few times. This rearrangement joins TRBV9 to TRBJ2-7, with 7 positions matching TRBD2. Trimming at V came to 4 bases and at J to 3 bases, leaving 10 bases not matched to a gene. There are 15 residues in the CDR3. Germline V gene sequence: CDR1 SGDLS, CDR2 YYNGEE. CDR3 DNA sequence: TGTGCCAGCAGCCCCGGGGACTACCGTCACTACGAGCAGTACTTC. This encodes CASSPGDYRHYEQYF.

This clonotype was detected only once. This chain joins TRBV7-9 and TRBJ2-5; 10 bases are a match to TRBD2. Germline lookup yields CDR1 SEHNR and CDR2 FQNEAQ (reference sequence). The ends lost 2 bases at V and 5 bases at J; junction bases unmatched: 8. This CDR3 region has 16 residues. The CDR3 spells CASSLLASGSSETQYF. The DNA for the CDR3 is TGTGCCAGCAGCTTACTGGCTAGCGGGAGTAGCGAGACCCAGTACTTC.

The rearrangement joins TRBV9 to TRBJ2-4; the D is unclear. Germline V lookup: CDR1 SGDLS, CDR2 YYNGEE. Trimming removed 2 bases from V and 9 bases from J, with 12 bases in between. This CDR3 contains 13 residues. The CDR3 spells CASSVLSTGIQYF. CDR3 nucleotide sequence: TGTGCCAGCAGCGTTTTAAGCACTGGCATTCAGTACTTC.